The 29 T cell receptor beta chains presented below share a single source sample, sequenced in a study of spatial heterogeneity in lung cancer. The time point: blood at routine non-recurrence follow-up after resection. TCRdb reprocessed the 5' RACE reads via MiXCR and lists one record per CDR3 protein. This table has tens of thousands of distinct CDR3 sequences, roughly 21% appearing once. Here the sequenced sample was PBMCs, taken at follow-up. The source of these receptors is a male donor with early-stage non-small cell lung cancer.

This clonotype was picked up a small number of times. The V call is TRBV6-1, the J call TRBJ2-7; TRBD2 matches 11 bases. Germline loops: CDR1 MNHNS, CDR2 SASEGT. Trimming cost V 4 bases and J 2 bases; bases outside gene matches: 4. CDR3 size: 15 residues. In nucleotides, the CDR3 is TGTGCCAGCAGTGCGCCGGGACTAGCGGCCTACGAGCAGTACTTC. As protein: CASSAPGLAAYEQYF.

The chain joins TRBV18 to TRBJ1-5; D uncertain. The V gene lost 3 bases and the J gene lost 0 bases, with 9 bases spanning the gap. CDR1 and CDR2 (germline): KGHSH, LQKENI. CDR3 length: 15 residues. CDR3 amino acids: CASSPGINSNQPQHF. Written as DNA, the CDR3 is TGTGCCAGCTCACCGGGGATTAATAGCAATCAGCCCCAGCATTTT.

This clonotype was counted at least ten times. The V gene is TRBV7-8, the J gene TRBJ1-1, with 8 bases identical to TRBD1. Germline assignment: CDR1 SGHVS and CDR2 FQNEAQ. The V and J ends lost 5 bases and 1 base, in that order; junction bases with no gene match: 9. CDR3 length: 16 residues. CDR3 residues: CASSPEEGQENTEAFF. As DNA, the CDR3 is TGTGCCAGCAGCCCAGAGGAGGGACAGGAGAACACTGAAGCTTTCTTT. The full variable domain, in which reference TRBV7-8 and TRBJ1-1 provide the parts outside the CDR3, is GAGVSQSPRYKVAKRGQDVALRCDPISGHVSLFWYQQALGQGPEFLTYFQNEAQLDKSGLPSDRFFAERPEGSVSTLKIQRTQQEDSAVYLCASSPEEGQENTEAFFGQGTRLTVV.

This clonotype has a count of ten or more. This chain joins TRBV6-5 and TRBJ2-5, with a weak D call TRBD2 (6 bases). The CDR3 totals 15 residues. V was shortened by 4 bases and J by 5 bases, with 17 bases between the two germline ends. From germline, CDR1 is MNHEY and CDR2 SVGAGI. CDR3 bases: TGTGCCAGCAGTTGGCGGGCTCTCAGCGGGGAGACCCAGTACTTC. This encodes CASSWRALSGETQYF.

This clonotype has a count of ten or more. The CDR3, as DNA: TGTGCCAGCAGTTTAGCTCAACAGCCGAACACTGAAGCTTTCTTT. Protein product: CASSLAQQPNTEAFF. The genes are TRBV12-3 or TRBV12-4 and TRBJ1-1; D remains ambiguous. The CDR3 is 15 residues long. Trimming took 0 bases from V and 1 from J, leaving 9 bases between them.

The chain joins TRBV19 to TRBJ1-5; 10 bases are a match to TRBD1. V lost 8 bases and J lost 3; bases outside the gene matches: 7. The germline gives CDR1 LNHDA, CDR2 SQIVND (reference sequence). CDR3 size: 15 residues. CDR3 DNA sequence: TGTGCCAGTTGGGGACAGGGGCGCGACAATCAGCCCCAGCATTTT. Amino acid sequence: CASWGQGRDNQPQHF.

This clonotype was detected a few times. The chain combines TRBV24-1 with TRBJ1-2; D uncertain. The CDR3 covers 12 residues. Germline V lookup: CDR1 KGHDR, CDR2 SFDVKD. Trimming cost V 0 bases and J 8 bases, with 6 bases left between them. The CDR3 protein is CATSDLESGYTF. The DNA for the CDR3 is TGTGCCACCAGTGATTTGGAGAGCGGCTACACCTTC.

The genes are TRBV5-1 and TRBJ2-7, with 10 positions matching TRBD2. With V trimmed by 0 bases and J by 3 bases, 3 bases remained unmatched. The CDR3 is 15 residues long. Germline CDR1 SGHRS, CDR2 YFSETQ. The CDR3 region is CASSLEPSGSYEQYF. The CDR3 nucleotides are TGCGCCAGCAGCTTGGAACCTAGCGGGAGCTACGAGCAGTACTTC.

The chain employs TRBV5-5 and TRBJ2-3; D is possibly TRBD2 (5 bases). The V end lost 6 bases, the J end lost 5 bases, and 13 bases lay between the germline ends. Germline V gives CDR1 SGHKS, CDR2 YYEKEE (reference sequence). The CDR3 sequence is 13 residues long. The CDR3 nucleotides read TGTGCCAGCAACTACGGGGTGGAAGATACGCAGTATTTT. It encodes CASNYGVEDTQYF.

This clonotype was seen many times. This chain connects TRBV7-2 to TRBJ1-5; the match to TRBD1 covers 7 bases. CDR3 size: 14 residues. The V gene's germline CDR1 is SGHTA and CDR2 FQGNSA. Trimming cost V 6 bases and J 8 bases; bases outside gene matches: 10. CDR3 amino acids: CASSPGGPGEPQHF. The CDR3 DNA follows: TGTGCCAGCAGTCCAGGGGGGCCCGGAGAGCCCCAGCATTTT.

In this sample, this clonotype turned up a few times. This chain links TRBV24-1 with TRBJ2-2, with TRBD1 matching 7 bases. V was pared by 4 bases and J by 0 bases, with 4 bases of the junction left unmatched. The germline CDR1 and CDR2 sequences are KGHDR and SFDVKD. The CDR3 contains 16 residues. DNA for the CDR3: TGTGCCACCAGTGAAACCGGGACAGCGAACACCGGGGAGCTGTTTTTT. Translation gives CATSETGTANTGELFF.

This chain uses TRBV5-6 with TRBJ1-1; D is ambiguous. There are 13 residues in the CDR3. With 2 bases removed from V and 1 base from J, the gap between germline ends came to 6 bases. Germline CDR1 SGHDT, CDR2 YYEEEE. As DNA, the CDR3 is TGTGCCAGCAGCTTAGAATGGAACACTGAAGCTTTCTTT. Translated, it gives CASSLEWNTEAFF.

This clonotype turned up a few times. V gene TRBV19 combines with J gene TRBJ2-1, with TRBD1 matching 7 bases. Unmatched junction bases numbered 7, after V lost 5 bases and J lost 6 bases. The CDR3 is 14 residues long. CDR1 LNHDA and CDR2 SQIVND come from the germline V gene (reference sequence). CDR3 bases: TGTGCCAGTAGTGTGGGGACAGCCCTCAATGAGCAGTTCTTC. Translated, it gives CASSVGTALNEQFF.

The rearrangement joins TRBV20-1 to TRBJ1-3; weak D call: TRBD1 (6 bases). The V gene's germline CDR1 is DFQATT and CDR2 SNEGSKA (reference sequence). V shed 0 bases and J shed 1 base, with 16 bases lying between them. This CDR3 has 17 amino acids. The CDR3 nucleotides read TGCAGTGCTAGAGATCGCCAGGGGTCGCGGTCTGGAAACACCATATATTTT. It encodes CSARDRQGSRSGNTIYF.

This clonotype was seen ten or more times. J is TRBJ2-6 and V is TRBV5-1; D is unclear. This CDR3 comprises 13 residues. The germline V gene encodes CDR1 SGHRS and CDR2 YFSETQ. V gave up 0 bases and J gave up 2 bases, with 0 bases separating them. The CDR3 region has the DNA TGCGCCAGCAGCTTGGCTGGGGCCAACGTCCTGACTTTC. Amino acids: CASSLAGANVLTF.

This clonotype was counted only a few times. V and J are TRBV23-1 and TRBJ2-3; D may correspond to TRBD1 or TRBD2 (10 bases each). TRBV23-1 is flagged as an ORF with uncertain function. The V end lost 2 bases, the J end lost 2 bases, and 32 bases lay between the germline ends. The CDR3 loop spans 22 amino acids. For the CDR3, the DNA is TGCGCCAGCAGTCAAGCCGGGACAGGGGTTCGCCTAGCGGGAGAGGACACAGATACGCAGTATTTT. Its translation is CASSQAGTGVRLAGEDTDTQYF.

This clonotype turned up a few times. CDR3 loop: CAISERGNEQYF. The CDR3 nucleotides read TGTGCCATCAGTGAGCGAGGAAACGAGCAGTACTTC. This sequence joins TRBV10-3 and TRBJ2-7; no reliable D call. The CDR3 consists of 12 residues. Deletions cut 2 bases from V and 5 bases from J, with 7 bases between. Germline assignment: CDR1 ENHRY and CDR2 SYGVKD.

V and J are TRBV19 and TRBJ1-5; 7 bases are shared with TRBD1. Unmatched junction bases numbered 9, after V lost 4 bases and J lost 3 bases. The CDR3 totals 16 residues. Germline CDR1 reads LNHDA; CDR2 reads SQIVND (reference sequence). The CDR3 sequence: CASSKLTGTDNQPQHF. CDR3 DNA sequence: TGTGCCAGTAGTAAACTGACTGGGACAGACAATCAGCCCCAGCATTTT.

The chain has TRBV20-1 and TRBJ1-5; 11 bases agree with TRBD1. The CDR3 extends over 17 amino acids. Unmatched junction bases numbered 7, after V lost 1 base and J lost 2 bases. Germline V gene data show CDR1 as DFQATT and CDR2 as SNEGSKA (reference sequence). As DNA, the CDR3 is TGCAGTGCTAGAGCCCATGGACAGGGGGCGCGCAATCAGCCCCAGCATTTT. It is translated as CSARAHGQGARNQPQHF.

Only a few counts were recorded for this clonotype. V is TRBV11-2 and J is TRBJ2-5, with TRBD2 as a possible D gene (5 bases). Germline V CDR1 and CDR2: SGHAT, FQNNGV. V lost 4 bases, J lost 5 bases, and 17 bases lay in between. The CDR3 is 15 amino acids. This chain's CDR3 is CASSSSVPPGETQYF. The CDR3 DNA sequence: TGTGCCAGCAGCTCCTCCGTTCCCCCGGGGGAGACCCAGTACTTC.

This clonotype was recorded at least ten times. In DNA, the CDR3 is TGTGCCACCAGCCCCGCAGCTAACTATGGCTACACCTTC. Translating gives CATSPAANYGYTF. This chain connects TRBV24-1 to TRBJ1-2; no reliable D call. The length of the CDR3 is 13 residues. The germline gives CDR1 KGHDR, CDR2 SFDVKD. Trimming shortened V by 7 bases and J by 0 bases, and 8 bases separated the two germline ends.

This clonotype has just a few counts. The genes are TRBV12-3 or TRBV12-4 and TRBJ2-5, with D possibly TRBD2 on 6 matching bases. The CDR3 consists of 14 residues. With 5 bases removed from V and 0 bases from J, the gap between germline ends came to 10 bases. The DNA for the CDR3 is TGTGCCAGCAGTCGACGGGGGTACCAAGAGACCCAGTACTTC. Protein sequence: CASSRRGYQETQYF.

The chain uses TRBV5-4 and TRBJ2-5, with 9 nucleotides matching TRBD2. Trimming removed 4 bases from V and 5 bases from J; junction bases left unmatched: 15. Looked up from germline, CDR1 is SGHNT and CDR2 is YYREEE (reference sequence). CDR3 length: 17 residues. CDR3 residues: CASSPTRGRAAGETQYF. CDR3 bases: TGTGCCAGCAGCCCCACTCGCGGGAGGGCCGCTGGGGAGACCCAGTACTTC.

The sample holds one count of this clonotype. V and J are TRBV20-1 and TRBJ1-5, with 7 nucleotides matching TRBD1. Germline CDR1 DFQATT, CDR2 SNEGSKA (reference sequence). CDR3 length equals 12 residues. V gave up 6 bases and J gave up 6 bases; unmatched junction bases: 5. The CDR3 sequence is CSAGTEGQPQHF. Written as DNA, the CDR3 is TGCAGTGCCGGGACAGAGGGTCAGCCCCAGCATTTT.

A few counts support this clonotype. The chain is built from TRBV5-1 and TRBJ2-2; D unresolved. V lost 5 bases and J 4 bases, leaving 15 bases between the germline ends. CDR1 and CDR2 from the germline V gene are SGHRS and YFSETQ. This CDR3 spans 15 amino acids. The CDR3 DNA follows: TGCGCCAGCAGTCAATCCCCCACCACCACCGGGGAGCTGTTTTTT. Translating gives CASSQSPTTTGELFF.

The table lists this clonotype with a few counts. This rearrangement joins TRBV19 to TRBJ2-4; TRBD1 might be the D (6 bases). This CDR3 comprises 16 residues. CDR1 and CDR2 from the germline V gene are LNHDA and SQIVND (reference sequence). With 8 bases removed from V and 0 bases from J, the gap between germline ends came to 17 bases. DNA of the CDR3: TGTGCCAGTTCCGATCACGGGACACTAGCCAAAAACATTCAGTACTTC. Translation: CASSDHGTLAKNIQYF.

This clonotype came up a few times. This chain uses TRBV20-1 with TRBJ2-7; 10 bases are shared with TRBD2. The CDR3 spans 13 residues. CDR1 and CDR2 (germline): DFQATT, SNEGSKA (reference sequence). Germline trimming cut 7 bases from V and 1 base from J; bases unmatched to any gene: 4. Here the CDR3 reads CSVPGLASYEQYF. The CDR3 DNA is TGCAGTGTTCCGGGACTAGCGTCCTACGAGCAGTACTTC.

This clonotype was seen more than once but under ten times. The CDR3 DNA reads as TGTGCCAGCAGTTACTCGTCGGCGCGCTCTGGAAACACCATATATTTT. Amino acids: CASSYSSARSGNTIYF. The rearrangement uses TRBV6-5 and TRBJ1-3; D not resolved. V lost 0 bases to trimming and J lost 0 bases, with 9 bases between them. The germline V gene has CDR1 MNHEY and CDR2 SVGAGI. The length of the CDR3 is 16 residues.

Only a few counts were recorded for this clonotype. This chain connects TRBV6-5 to TRBJ2-1; unclear D gene. CDR3 length equals 15 residues. Germline CDR1 MNHEY, CDR2 SVGAGI. V was clipped by 10 bases and J by 8 bases, with 24 bases between them. CDR3 DNA sequence: TGTGCCACGTCTTCAATTGGGCGCGTTGTAGATGAGCAGTTCTTC. Translated: CATSSIGRVVDEQFF.